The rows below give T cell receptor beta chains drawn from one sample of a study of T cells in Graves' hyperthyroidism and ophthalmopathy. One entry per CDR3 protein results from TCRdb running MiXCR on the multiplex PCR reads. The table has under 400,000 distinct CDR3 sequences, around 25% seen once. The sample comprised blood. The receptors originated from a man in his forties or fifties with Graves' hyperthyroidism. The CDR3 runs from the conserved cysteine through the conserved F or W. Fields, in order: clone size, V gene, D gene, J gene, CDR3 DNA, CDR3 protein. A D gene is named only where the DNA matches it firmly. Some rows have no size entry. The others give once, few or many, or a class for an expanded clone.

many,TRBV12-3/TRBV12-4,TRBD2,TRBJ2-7,TGTGCCAGCAGTTTGACGGGTGCTAGCGGAAACGAGCAGTACTTC,CASSLTGASGNEQYF
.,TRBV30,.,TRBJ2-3,TGTGCCTGGAGTCCGAAATTCGGGCAGGGCACAGATACGCAGTATTTT,CAWSPKFGQGTDTQYF
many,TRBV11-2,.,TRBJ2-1,TGTGCCAGCAGCTTAGACCCGGGGCTAGCGCCTCAGTTCTTC,CASSLDPGLAPQFF
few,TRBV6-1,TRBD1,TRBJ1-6,TGTGCCAGCAGACTGGGACAGGGAGGATCACCCCTCCACTTT,CASRLGQGGSPLHF
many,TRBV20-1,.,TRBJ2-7,TGCAGTGCCAATGACCGCGAATACGAGCAGTACTTC,CSANDREYEQYF
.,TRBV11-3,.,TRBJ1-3,TGTGCCAGCAGCTTCTCAGGGTCAGGAAACACCATGTATTTT,CASSFSGSGNTMYF
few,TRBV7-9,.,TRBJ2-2,TGTGCCAGCAAGTTGACAGCGAACACCGGGGAGCTGTTTTTT,CASKLTANTGELFF
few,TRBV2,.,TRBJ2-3,TGTGCCAGCGAGGGTGGTTTCACAGATACGCAGTATTTT,CASEGGFTDTQYF
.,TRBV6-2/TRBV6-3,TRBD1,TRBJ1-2,TGTGCCAGCAGTTACTTAGGGGGCAGCTATGGCTACACCTTC,CASSYLGGSYGYTF
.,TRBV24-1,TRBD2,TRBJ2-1,TGTGCCACCAGTGGGCTGCGGGAGAGCTCCTACAATGAGCAGTTCTTC,CATSGLRESSYNEQFF
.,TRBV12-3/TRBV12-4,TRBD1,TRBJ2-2,TGTGCCGGAGGTAAAGACAGGGCGAACACCGGGGAGCTGTTTTTT,CAGGKDRANTGELFF
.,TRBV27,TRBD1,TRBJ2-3,TGTGCCAGCAGTTCGTTGGGACAGGGGGCGATCGCAGATACGCAGTATTTT,CASSSLGQGAIADTQYF
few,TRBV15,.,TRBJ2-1,TGTGCCACCAGCAGAGATACAGGGCCGCCTGACAATGAGCAGTTCTTC,CATSRDTGPPDNEQFF
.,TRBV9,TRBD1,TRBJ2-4,TGTGCCAGCAGCACTCCCAGCCGAGGGGGCGCAGGGTCTAACATTCAGTACTTC,CASSTPSRGGAGSNIQYF
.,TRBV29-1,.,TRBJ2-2,TGCAGCGTTGAAGATACGGGTGGGAACACCGGGGAGCTGTTTTTT,CSVEDTGGNTGELFF
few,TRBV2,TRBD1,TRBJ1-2,TGTGCCAGCAGTGCGGGACAGACGAGTGGCTACACCTTC,CASSAGQTSGYTF
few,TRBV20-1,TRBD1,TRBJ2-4,TGCAGTGCTAGAAGGGACAGTTACATTCAGTACTTC,CSARRDSYIQYF
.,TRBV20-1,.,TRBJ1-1,TGCAGTGCTAGAGATCACAGGTTGAACACTGAAGCTTTCTTT,CSARDHRLNTEAFF
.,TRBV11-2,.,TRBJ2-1,TGTGCCAGCAGCCCGTACGTAGGAACAAACAATGAGCAGTTCTTC,CASSPYVGTNNEQFF
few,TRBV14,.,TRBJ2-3,TGTGCCAGCAGCCAATCGAGCACGGCGGATACGCAGTATTTT,CASSQSSTADTQYF
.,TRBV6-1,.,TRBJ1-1,TGTGCCAGCAACGGGGGGGGAAACACTGAAGCTTTCTTT,CASNGGGNTEAFF
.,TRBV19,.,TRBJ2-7,TGTGCCAGTAGTGCCGGGATAACGAGGTACGAGCAGTACTTC,CASSAGITRYEQYF
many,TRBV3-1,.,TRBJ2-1,TGTGCCAGCAGCCAAGGACAGAATGAGCAGTTCTTC,CASSQGQNEQFF
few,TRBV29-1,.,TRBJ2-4,TGCAGCGTTGAATTCGGGGACATTCAGTACTTC,CSVEFGDIQYF
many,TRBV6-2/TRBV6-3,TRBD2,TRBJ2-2,TGTGCCAGCAGTAGACCGACTAGCGGGAGGGCCAAGAACGGGGAGCTGTTTTTT,CASSRPTSGRAKNGELFF
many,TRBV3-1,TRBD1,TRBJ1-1,TGTGCCAGCAGCAAAGGACAGGGGGCTGTCGGTGAAGCTTTCTTT,CASSKGQGAVGEAFF
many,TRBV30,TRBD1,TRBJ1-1,TGTGCCTGGACCAAGGGACAGAAGAACACTGAAGCTTTCTTT,CAWTKGQKNTEAFF
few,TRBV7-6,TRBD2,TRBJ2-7,TGTGCCAGCAGCTTAAGAGGGAGGGAGCGGGGATACTCCTACGAGCAGTACTTC,CASSLRGRERGYSYEQYF
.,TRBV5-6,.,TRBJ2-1,TGTGCCAGCAGCTTGGTCCTGGCCATGAATGAGCAGTTCTTC,CASSLVLAMNEQFF
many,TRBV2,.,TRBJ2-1,TGTGCCAGCAGTGAAACGAGGGGTATCAACAATGAGCAGTTCTTC,CASSETRGINNEQFF
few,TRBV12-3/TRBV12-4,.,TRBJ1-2,TGTGCCAGCAGACCGTCAGGGCTTGTCGGCTACACCTTC,CASRPSGLVGYTF
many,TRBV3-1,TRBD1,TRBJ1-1,TGTGCCAGCAGCATCCAGGGGGAGGACACTGAAGCTTTCTTT,CASSIQGEDTEAFF
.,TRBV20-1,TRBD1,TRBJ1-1,TGCAGTGCTACCATGGGACAGCTGAACACTGAAGCTTTCTTT,CSATMGQLNTEAFF
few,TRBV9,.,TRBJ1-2,TGTGCCAGCAGCGTAGCGGGAGGGGGGCGTGTTGGCTACACCTTC,CASSVAGGGRVGYTF
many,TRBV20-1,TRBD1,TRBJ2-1,TGCAGTGCTACAGGACAGGGGGCGGACAATGAGCAGTTCTTC,CSATGQGADNEQFF
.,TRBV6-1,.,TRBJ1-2,TGTGCCAGCAGCACCCTAGGGGGGGTTTATGGCTACACCTTC,CASSTLGGVYGYTF
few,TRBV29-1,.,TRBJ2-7,TGCAGCGTTGAAGACAGGGCCTCCTACGAGCAGTACTTC,CSVEDRASYEQYF
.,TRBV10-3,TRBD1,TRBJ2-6,TGTGCCATCAGGACGTGGGACAGGGGGCCTGGGGCCAACGTCCTGACTTTC,CAIRTWDRGPGANVLTF
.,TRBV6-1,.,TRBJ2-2,TGTGCCACGAAGTTCAGAGAGGCCGGGGAGCTGTTTTTT,CATKFREAGELFF
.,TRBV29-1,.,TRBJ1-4,TGCAGCGTAGGGTGGAATGAAAAACTGTTTTTT,CSVGWNEKLFF
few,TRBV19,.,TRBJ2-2,TGTGCCAGTAGTTCGTCCTACACCAGGGGCAACACCGGGGAGCTGTTTTTT,CASSSSYTRGNTGELFF
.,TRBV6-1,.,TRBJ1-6,TGTGCCAGCAGTGAAGCCTCCCAGGGTTATTCACCCCTCCACTTT,CASSEASQGYSPLHF
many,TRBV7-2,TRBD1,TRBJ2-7,TGTGCCAGCAGCTCTCGACAGGGGGGCCGAAACGAGCAGTACTTC,CASSSRQGGRNEQYF
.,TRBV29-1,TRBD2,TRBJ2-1,TGCGGCGTTGGGATGACTAGCGGGACAAGTTACAATGAGCAGTTCTTC,CGVGMTSGTSYNEQFF
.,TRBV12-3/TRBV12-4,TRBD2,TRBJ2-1,TGTGCCAGCACCATAGGACTAGCGGGGGGGACGCAGTTCTTC,CASTIGLAGGTQFF
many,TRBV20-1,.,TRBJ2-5,TGCAGTGCTCAACTAGGGCAAGAGACCCAGTACTTC,CSAQLGQETQYF
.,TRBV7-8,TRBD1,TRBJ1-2,TGTGCCAGCAGCCTAACAGGGACAGTTGGCTACACCTTC,CASSLTGTVGYTF
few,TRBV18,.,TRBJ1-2,TGTGCCAGCTCATCGGCGAGGGGTCCCCCCAACTATGGCTACACCTTC,CASSSARGPPNYGYTF
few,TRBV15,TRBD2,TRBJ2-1,TGTGCCACCAGCAGAGAAACTAGCGGGAGTAGTGAGCAGTTCTTC,CATSRETSGSSEQFF
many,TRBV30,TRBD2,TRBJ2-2,TGTGCCTGGAGTAGCGGGGGACACACCGGGGAGCTGTTTTTT,CAWSSGGHTGELFF
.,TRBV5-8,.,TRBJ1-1,TGTGCCAGCAGCCGGGAGGGTGCTAACACTGAAGCTTTCTTT,CASSREGANTEAFF
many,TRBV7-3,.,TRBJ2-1,TGTGCCAGCAGCTTAGGCAGGGATAACCCCAATGAGCAGTTCTTC,CASSLGRDNPNEQFF
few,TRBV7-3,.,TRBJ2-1,TGTGCCAGCAGCTTAATCCCCGATTACAATGAGCAGTTCTTC,CASSLIPDYNEQFF
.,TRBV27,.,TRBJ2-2,TGTGCCAGCAGTTTCTCGGACGGGCGCACCGGGGAGCTGTTTTTT,CASSFSDGRTGELFF
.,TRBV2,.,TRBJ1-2,TGTGCCAGCAGTGAAGCCAGGGGAGGCGGCTACACCTTC,CASSEARGGGYTF